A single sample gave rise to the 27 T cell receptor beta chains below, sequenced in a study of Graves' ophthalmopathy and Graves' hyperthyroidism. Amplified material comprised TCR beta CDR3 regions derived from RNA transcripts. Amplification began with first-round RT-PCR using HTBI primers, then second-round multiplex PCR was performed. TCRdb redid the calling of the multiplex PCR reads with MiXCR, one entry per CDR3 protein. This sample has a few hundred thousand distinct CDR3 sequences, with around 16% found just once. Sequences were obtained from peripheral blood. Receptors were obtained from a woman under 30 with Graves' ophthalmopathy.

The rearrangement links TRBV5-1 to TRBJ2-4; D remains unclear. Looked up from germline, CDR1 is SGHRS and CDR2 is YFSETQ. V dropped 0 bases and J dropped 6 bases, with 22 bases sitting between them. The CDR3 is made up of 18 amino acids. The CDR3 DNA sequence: TGCGCCAGCAGCTTGGCCCCCCCCGCACCCGCAGCGATAAACATTCAGTACTTC. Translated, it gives CASSLAPPAPAAINIQYF. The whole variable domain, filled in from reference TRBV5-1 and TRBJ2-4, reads KAGVTQTPRYLIKTRGQQVTLSCSPISGHRSVSWYQQTPGQGLQFLFEYFSETQRNKGNFPGRFSGRQFSNSRSEMNVSTLELGDSALYLCASSLAPPAPAAINIQYFGAGTRLSVL.

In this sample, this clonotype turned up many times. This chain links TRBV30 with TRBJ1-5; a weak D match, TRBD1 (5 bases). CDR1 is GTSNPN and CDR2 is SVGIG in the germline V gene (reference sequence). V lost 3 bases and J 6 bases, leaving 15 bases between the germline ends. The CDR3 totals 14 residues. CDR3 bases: TGTGCCTGGAGGGGGCCAGGGCAGGCTCAGCCCCAGCATTTT. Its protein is CAWRGPGQAQPQHF.

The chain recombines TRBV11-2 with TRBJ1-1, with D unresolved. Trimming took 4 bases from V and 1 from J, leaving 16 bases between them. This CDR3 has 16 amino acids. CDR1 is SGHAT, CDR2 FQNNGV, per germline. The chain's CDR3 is CASSSGPRRKNTEAFF. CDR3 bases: TGTGCCAGCAGCTCTGGCCCGCGACGGAAGAACACTGAAGCTTTCTTT.

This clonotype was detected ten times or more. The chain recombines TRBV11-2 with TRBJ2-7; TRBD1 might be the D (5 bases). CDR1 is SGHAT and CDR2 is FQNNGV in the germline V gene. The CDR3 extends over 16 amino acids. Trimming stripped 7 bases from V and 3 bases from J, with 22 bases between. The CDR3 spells CASTPSVGKGNYEQYF. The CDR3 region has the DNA TGTGCCAGCACCCCCTCGGTTGGGAAGGGGAACTACGAGCAGTACTTC.

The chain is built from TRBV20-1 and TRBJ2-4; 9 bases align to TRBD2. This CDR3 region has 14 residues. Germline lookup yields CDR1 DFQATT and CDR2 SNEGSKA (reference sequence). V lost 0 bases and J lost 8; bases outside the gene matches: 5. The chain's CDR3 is CSAREAGGRDIQYF. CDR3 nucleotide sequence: TGCAGTGCTAGAGAAGCGGGAGGACGGGACATTCAGTACTTC.

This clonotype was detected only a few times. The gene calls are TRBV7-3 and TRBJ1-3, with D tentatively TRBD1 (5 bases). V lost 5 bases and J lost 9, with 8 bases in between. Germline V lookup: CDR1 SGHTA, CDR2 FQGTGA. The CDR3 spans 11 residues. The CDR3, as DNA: TGTGCCAGCAGCCCCGGGGGCACCATATATTTT. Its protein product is CASSPGGTIYF. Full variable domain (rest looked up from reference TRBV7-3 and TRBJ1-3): GAGVSQTPSNKVTEKGKYVELRCDPISGHTALYWYRQSLGQGPEFLIYFQGTGAADDSGLPNDRFFAVRPEGSVSTLKIQRTERGDSAVYLCASSPGGTIYFGEGSWLTVV.

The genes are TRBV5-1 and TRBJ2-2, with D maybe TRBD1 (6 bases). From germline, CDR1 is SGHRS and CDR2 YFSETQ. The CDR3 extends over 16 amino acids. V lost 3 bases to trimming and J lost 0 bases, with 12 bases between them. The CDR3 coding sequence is TGCGCCAGCAGCTCCCGGGACATCGCGAACACCGGGGAGCTGTTTTTT. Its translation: CASSSRDIANTGELFF.

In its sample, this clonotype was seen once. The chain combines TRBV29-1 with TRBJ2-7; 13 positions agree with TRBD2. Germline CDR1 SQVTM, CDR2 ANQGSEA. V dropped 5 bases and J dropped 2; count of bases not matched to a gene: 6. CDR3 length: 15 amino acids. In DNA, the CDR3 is TGCAGCGTTCGGGCGGGGACTAGCGGGACCTACGAGCAGTACTTC. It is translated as CSVRAGTSGTYEQYF.

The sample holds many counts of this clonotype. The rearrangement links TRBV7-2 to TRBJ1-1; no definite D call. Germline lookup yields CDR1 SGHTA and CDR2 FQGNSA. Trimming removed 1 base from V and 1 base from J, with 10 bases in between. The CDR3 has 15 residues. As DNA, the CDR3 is TGTGCCAGCAGCTTAGGAGTTTCGGGGAACACTGAAGCTTTCTTT. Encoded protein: CASSLGVSGNTEAFF.

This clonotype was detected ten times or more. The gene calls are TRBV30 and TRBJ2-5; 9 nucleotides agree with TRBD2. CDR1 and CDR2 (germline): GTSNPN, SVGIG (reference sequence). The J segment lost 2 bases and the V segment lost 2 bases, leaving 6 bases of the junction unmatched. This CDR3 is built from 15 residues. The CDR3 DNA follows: TGTGCCTGGAGTCGGGGCGGGGGGGTGCAAGAGACCCAGTACTTC. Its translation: CAWSRGGGVQETQYF.

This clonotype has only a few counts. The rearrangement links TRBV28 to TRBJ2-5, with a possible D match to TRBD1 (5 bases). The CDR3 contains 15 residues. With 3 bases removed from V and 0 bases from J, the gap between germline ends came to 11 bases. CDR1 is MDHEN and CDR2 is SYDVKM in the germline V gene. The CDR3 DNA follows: TGTGCCAGCAGTTTGGGGCAGTTAAACCAAGAGACCCAGTACTTC. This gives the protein CASSLGQLNQETQYF.

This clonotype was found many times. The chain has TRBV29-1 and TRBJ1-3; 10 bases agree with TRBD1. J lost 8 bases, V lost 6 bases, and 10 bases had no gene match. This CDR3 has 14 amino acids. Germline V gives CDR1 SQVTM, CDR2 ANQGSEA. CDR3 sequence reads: CSVGDRGAEDTIYF. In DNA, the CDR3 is TGCAGCGTGGGGGACAGGGGCGCAGAGGACACCATATATTTT.

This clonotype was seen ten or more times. The CDR3 region has the DNA TGCGCCAGCAGTGAGTCGGTAGAGACCCAGTACTTC. Its protein product is CASSESVETQYF. This chain links TRBV10-2 with TRBJ2-5; no clear D. Trimming cost V 0 bases and J 4 bases, with 3 bases left between them. The CDR3 sequence is 12 residues long. Germline V gives CDR1 WSHSY, CDR2 SAAADI.

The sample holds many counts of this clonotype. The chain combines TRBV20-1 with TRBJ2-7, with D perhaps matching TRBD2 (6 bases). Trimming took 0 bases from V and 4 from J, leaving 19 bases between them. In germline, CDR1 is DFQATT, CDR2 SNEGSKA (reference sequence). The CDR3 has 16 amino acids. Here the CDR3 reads CSARDRRAGSSYEQYF. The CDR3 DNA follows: TGCAGTGCTAGAGATAGAAGAGCGGGCTCGTCGTACGAGCAGTACTTC.

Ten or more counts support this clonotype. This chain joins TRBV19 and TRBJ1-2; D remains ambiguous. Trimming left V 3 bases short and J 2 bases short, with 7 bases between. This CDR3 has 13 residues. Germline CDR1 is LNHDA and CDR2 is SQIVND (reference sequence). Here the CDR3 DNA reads TGTGCCAGTAGTATCGTCACAAACTATGGCTACACCTTC. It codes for CASSIVTNYGYTF.

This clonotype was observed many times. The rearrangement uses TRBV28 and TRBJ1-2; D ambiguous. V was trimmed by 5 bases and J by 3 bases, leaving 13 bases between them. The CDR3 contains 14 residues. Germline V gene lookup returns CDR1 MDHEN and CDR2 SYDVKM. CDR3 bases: TGTGCCAGCAGTCCGCCAGGAGAGGACTATGGCTACACCTTC. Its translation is CASSPPGEDYGYTF.

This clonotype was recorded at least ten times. The CDR3 nucleotides read TGCAGCGGAAGGACAGCTAACACTGAAGCTTTCTTT. This gives the protein CSGRTANTEAFF. The rearrangement joins TRBV29-1 to TRBJ1-1; a possible D gene is TRBD1 (6 bases). CDR1 SQVTM and CDR2 ANQGSEA come from the germline V gene. Deletions cut 7 bases from V and 2 bases from J, with 11 bases between. This CDR3 comprises 12 residues.

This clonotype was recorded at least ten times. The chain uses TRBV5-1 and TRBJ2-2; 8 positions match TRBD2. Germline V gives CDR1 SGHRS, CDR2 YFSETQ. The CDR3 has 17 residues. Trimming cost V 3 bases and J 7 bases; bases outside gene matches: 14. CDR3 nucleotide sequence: TGCGCCAGCAGCTCTGGGACGGGGAGCGGGAGCGGCGGGGAGCTGTTTTTT. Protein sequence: CASSSGTGSGSGGELFF.

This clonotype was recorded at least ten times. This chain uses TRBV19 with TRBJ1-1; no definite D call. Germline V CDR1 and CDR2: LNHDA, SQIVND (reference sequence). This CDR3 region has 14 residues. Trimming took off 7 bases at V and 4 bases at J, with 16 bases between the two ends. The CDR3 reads CASKPWMVGTEAFF. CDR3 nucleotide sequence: TGTGCCAGTAAACCTTGGATGGTGGGCACTGAAGCTTTCTTT. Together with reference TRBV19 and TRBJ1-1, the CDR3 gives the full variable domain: DGGITQSPKYLFRKEGQNVTLSCEQNLNHDAMYWYRQDPGQGLRLIYYSQIVNDFQKGDIAEGYSVSREKKESFPLTVTSAQKNPTAFYLCASKPWMVGTEAFFGQGTRLTVV.

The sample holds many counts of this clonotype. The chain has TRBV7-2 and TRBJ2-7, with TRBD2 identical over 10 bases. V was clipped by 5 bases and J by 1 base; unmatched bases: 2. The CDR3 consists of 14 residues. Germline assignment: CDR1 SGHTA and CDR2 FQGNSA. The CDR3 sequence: CASSRSGRSYEQYF. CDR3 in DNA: TGTGCCAGCAGCCGTAGCGGGAGGTCCTACGAGCAGTACTTC.

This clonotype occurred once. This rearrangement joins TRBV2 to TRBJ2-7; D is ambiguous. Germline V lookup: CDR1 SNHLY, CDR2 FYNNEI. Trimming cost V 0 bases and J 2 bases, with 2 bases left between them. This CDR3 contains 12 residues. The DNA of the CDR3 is TGTGCCAGCAGTGAAGCCACCTACGAGCAGTACTTC. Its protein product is CASSEATYEQYF.

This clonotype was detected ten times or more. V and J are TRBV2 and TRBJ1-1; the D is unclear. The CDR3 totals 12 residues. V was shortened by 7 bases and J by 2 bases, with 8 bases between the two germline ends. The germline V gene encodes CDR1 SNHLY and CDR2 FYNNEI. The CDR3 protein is CASTEANTEAFF. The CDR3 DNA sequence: TGTGCCAGCACGGAGGCCAACACTGAAGCTTTCTTT.

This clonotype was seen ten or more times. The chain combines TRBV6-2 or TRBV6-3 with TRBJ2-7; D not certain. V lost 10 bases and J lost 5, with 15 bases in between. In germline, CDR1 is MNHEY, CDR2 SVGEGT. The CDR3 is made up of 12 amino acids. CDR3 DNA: TGTGCCACGAGAGACTCGGCCCACGAGCAGTACTTC. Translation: CATRDSAHEQYF.

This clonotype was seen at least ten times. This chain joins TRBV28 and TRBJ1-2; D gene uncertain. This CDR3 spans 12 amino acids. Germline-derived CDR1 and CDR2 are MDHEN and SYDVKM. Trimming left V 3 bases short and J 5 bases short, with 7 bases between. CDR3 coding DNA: TGTGCCAGCAGTTTCCTTTCATATGGCTACACCTTC. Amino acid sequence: CASSFLSYGYTF.

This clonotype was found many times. CDR3 sequence (DNA): TGTGCCATCAGGGACAGGGGAGAATATGGCTACACCTTC. The encoded protein is CAIRDRGEYGYTF. The V gene is TRBV10-3, the J gene TRBJ1-2, with TRBD1 matching 9 bases. This CDR3 comprises 13 residues. The germline V gene has CDR1 ENHRY and CDR2 SYGVKD. Trimming removed 6 bases from V and 5 bases from J; junction bases left unmatched: 4.

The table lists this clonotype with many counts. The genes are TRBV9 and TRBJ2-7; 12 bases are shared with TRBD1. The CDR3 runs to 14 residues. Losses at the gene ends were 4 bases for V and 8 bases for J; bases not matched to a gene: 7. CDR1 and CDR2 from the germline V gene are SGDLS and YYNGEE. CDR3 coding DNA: TGTGCCAGCAGCTTGGGACAGGGGGCGGGTAAGCAGTACTTC. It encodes CASSLGQGAGKQYF.

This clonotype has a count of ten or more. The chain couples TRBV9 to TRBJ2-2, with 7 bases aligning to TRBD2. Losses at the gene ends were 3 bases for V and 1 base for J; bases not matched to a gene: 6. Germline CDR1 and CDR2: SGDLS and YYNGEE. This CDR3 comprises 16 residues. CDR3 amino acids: CASSARGLENTGELFF. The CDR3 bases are TGTGCCAGCAGCGCCCGAGGACTAGAGAACACCGGGGAGCTGTTTTTT. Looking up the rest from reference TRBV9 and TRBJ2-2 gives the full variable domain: DSGVTQTPKHLITATGQRVTLRCSPRSGDLSVYWYQQSLDQGLQFLIQYYNGEERAKGNILERFSAQQFPDLHSELNLSSLELGDSALYFCASSARGLENTGELFFGEGSRLTVL.